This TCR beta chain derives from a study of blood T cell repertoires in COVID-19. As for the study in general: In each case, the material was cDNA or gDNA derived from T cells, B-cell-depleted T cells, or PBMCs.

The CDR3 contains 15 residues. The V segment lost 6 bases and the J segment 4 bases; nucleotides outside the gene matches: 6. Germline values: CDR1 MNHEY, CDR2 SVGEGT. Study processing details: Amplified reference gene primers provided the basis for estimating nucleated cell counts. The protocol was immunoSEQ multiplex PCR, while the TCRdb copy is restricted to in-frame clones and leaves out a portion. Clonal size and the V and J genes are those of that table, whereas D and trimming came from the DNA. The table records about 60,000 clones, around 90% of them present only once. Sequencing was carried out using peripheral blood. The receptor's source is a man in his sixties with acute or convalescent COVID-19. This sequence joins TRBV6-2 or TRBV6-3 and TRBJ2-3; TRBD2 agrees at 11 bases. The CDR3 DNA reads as TGTGCCAGCAGCCCACTAGCGGGAGTGGCAGATACGCAGTATTTT. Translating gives CASSPLAGVADTQYF.